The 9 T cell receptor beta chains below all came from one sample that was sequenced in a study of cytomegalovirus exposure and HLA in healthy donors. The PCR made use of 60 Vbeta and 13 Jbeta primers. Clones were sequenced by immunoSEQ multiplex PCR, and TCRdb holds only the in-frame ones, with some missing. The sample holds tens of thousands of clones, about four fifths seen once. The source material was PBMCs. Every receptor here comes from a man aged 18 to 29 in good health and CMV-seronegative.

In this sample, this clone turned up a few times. The CDR3 sequence: CASSLGGNTEAFF. CDR3 in DNA: TGTGCCAGCAGCCTGGGGGGGAACACTGAAGCTTTCTTT. This chain connects TRBV2 to TRBJ1-1; D is possibly TRBD1 (5 bases). This CDR3 region has 13 residues. From germline, CDR1 is SNHLY and CDR2 FYNNEI. The V and J ends lost 6 bases and 1 base respectively, with 9 bases between them.

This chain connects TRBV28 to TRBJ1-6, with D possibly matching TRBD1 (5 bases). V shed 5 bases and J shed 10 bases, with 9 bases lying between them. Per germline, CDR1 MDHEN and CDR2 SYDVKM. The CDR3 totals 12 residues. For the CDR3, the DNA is TGTGCCAGCAGTCAACAGGCGTCACCCCTCCACTTT. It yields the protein CASSQQASPLHF.

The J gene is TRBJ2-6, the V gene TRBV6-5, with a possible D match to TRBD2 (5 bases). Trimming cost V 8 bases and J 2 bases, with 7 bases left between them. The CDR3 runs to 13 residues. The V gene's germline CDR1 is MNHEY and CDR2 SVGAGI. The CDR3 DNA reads TGTGCCAGCGGAGGAACTGGGGCCAACGTCCTGACTTTC. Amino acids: CASGGTGANVLTF.

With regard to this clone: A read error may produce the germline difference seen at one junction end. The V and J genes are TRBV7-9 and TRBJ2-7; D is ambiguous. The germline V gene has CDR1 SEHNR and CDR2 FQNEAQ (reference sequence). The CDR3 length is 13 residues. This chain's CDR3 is CSSSLSQSYEQYF. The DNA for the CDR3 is TGTTCCAGCAGCTTATCACAGTCATACGAGCAGTACTTC.

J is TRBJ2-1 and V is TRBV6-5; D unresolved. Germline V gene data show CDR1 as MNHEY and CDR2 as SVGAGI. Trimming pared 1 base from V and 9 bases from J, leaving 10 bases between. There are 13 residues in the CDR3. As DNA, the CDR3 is TGTGCCAGCAGTTACTTCGCGCGTAGTGAGCAGTTCTTC. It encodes CASSYFARSEQFF.

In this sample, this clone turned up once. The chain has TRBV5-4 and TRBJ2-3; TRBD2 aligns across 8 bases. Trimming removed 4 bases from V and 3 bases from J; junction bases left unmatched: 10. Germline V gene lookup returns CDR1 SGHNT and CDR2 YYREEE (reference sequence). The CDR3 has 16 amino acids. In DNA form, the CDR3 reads TGTGCCAGCAGCCTCGGGGGGGTCCGCAAGACAGATACGCAGTATTTT. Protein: CASSLGGVRKTDTQYF.

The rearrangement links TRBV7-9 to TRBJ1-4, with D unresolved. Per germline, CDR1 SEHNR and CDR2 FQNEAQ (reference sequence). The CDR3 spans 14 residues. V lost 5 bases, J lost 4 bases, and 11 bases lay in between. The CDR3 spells CASSPRTDNEKLFF. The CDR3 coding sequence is TGTGCCAGCAGCCCACGGACTGATAATGAAAAACTGTTTTTT. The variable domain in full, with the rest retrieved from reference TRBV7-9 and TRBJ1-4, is DTGVSQNPRHKITKRGQNVTFRCDPISEHNRLYWYRQTLGQGPEFLTYFQNEAQLEKSRLLSDRFSAERPKGSFSTLEIQRTEQGDSAMYLCASSPRTDNEKLFFGSGTQLSVL.

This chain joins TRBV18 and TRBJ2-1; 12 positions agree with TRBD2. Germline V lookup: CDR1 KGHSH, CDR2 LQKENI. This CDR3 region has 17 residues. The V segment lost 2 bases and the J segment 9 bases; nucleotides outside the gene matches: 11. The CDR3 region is CASSPIRSGTSGPEQFF. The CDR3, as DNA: TGTGCCAGCTCACCAATAAGGTCCGGGACTAGCGGGCCTGAGCAGTTCTTC.

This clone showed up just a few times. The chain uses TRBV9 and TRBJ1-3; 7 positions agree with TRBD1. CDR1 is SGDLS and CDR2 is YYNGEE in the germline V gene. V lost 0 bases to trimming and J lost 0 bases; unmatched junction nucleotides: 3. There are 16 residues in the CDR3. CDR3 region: CASSVEGGRSGNTIYF. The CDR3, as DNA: TGTGCCAGCAGCGTAGAAGGGGGCCGCTCTGGAAACACCATATATTTT.